This entry lists 30 T cell receptor beta chains sequenced from one sample in a study of blood T cell repertoires in COVID-19. This table comes from immunoSEQ multiplex PCR, and its TCRdb copy is limited to in-frame clones, with some not included. The sample holds 200,000 to 250,000 clones; about 91% are singletons and the top ten take around 1.6%. Sequencing input: peripheral blood. The receptors were gathered from a man aged 18 to 30 with active or convalescent COVID-19.

The gene calls are TRBV28 and TRBJ1-6, with TRBD1 matching over 10 bases. V shed 5 bases, J shed 6 bases, and the junction held 7 bases outside the gene matches. The germline gives CDR1 MDHEN, CDR2 SYDVKM. This CDR3 spans 16 amino acids. The CDR3 sequence: CASSTPDRGLNSPLHF. The CDR3 DNA reads as TGTGCCAGCAGTACCCCCGACAGGGGGCTTAATTCACCCCTCCACTTT.

The chain is built from TRBV6-1 and TRBJ2-5, with 8 bases fitting TRBD2. Germline values: CDR1 MNHNS, CDR2 SASEGT. With V trimmed by 2 bases and J by 5 bases, 10 bases remained unmatched. The CDR3 is 16 residues long. The CDR3 DNA reads as TGTGCCAGCAGTGAACAAGTGGCGGGAGGACCGGAGACCCAGTACTTC. This gives the protein CASSEQVAGGPETQYF.

The chain links TRBV4-2 to TRBJ2-1, with TRBD2 identical over 12 bases. Losses at the gene ends were 7 bases for V and 8 bases for J; bases not matched to a gene: 9. The CDR3 length is 15 residues. CDR1 is LGHNA and CDR2 is YNFKEQ in the germline V gene. The CDR3 coding sequence is TGTGCCAGCAACGGGGGGACTAGCGGGCTCTATGAGCAGTTCTTC. This sequence encodes CASNGGTSGLYEQFF.

This rearrangement joins TRBV25-1 to TRBJ1-1; D gene unclear. Deletions cut 6 bases from V and 5 bases from J, with 13 bases between. CDR3 length: 13 residues. Germline CDR1 MGHDK, CDR2 SYGVNS. DNA for the CDR3: TGTGCCAGCAGCGCCGTGGCGGGGACTGAAGCTTTCTTT. Its translation is CASSAVAGTEAFF.

This chain connects TRBV6-5 to TRBJ1-6; 8 bases fit TRBD1. CDR1 MNHEY and CDR2 SVGAGI come from the germline V gene. V was clipped by 7 bases and J by 9 bases; unmatched bases: 5. This CDR3 contains 13 residues. For the CDR3, the DNA is TGTGCCAGCACCAACAGGGGGGGTTCACCCCTCCACTTT. It specifies CASTNRGGSPLHF.

About this clone: Germline is not matched at one junction end, which may reflect a read error. The rearrangement links TRBV2 to TRBJ2-3; 10 bases are shared with TRBD2. This CDR3 has 15 residues. In germline, CDR1 is SNHLY, CDR2 FYNNEI. The CDR3 DNA is TGTGCCAGCAGGGAAGGGACTAGCGTTACAGATACGCAGTATTTT. Protein sequence: CASREGTSVTDTQYF.

V and J are TRBV30 and TRBJ2-1; weak D call: TRBD1 (5 bases). The V gene's germline CDR1 is GTSNPN and CDR2 SVGIG (reference sequence). The CDR3 totals 12 residues. In nucleotides, the CDR3 is TGTGCTTGCACAGGCTCCTACAATGAGCAGTTCTTC. This translates into CACTGSYNEQFF.

The chain links TRBV10-3 to TRBJ1-2; the match to TRBD1 covers 8 bases. J gave up 7 bases and V 4 bases, and 11 bases lay outside the gene matches. The CDR3 contains 15 residues. The germline CDR1 and CDR2 sequences are ENHRY and SYGVKD. The CDR3 loop reads CAISVGTGGNPGYTF. The CDR3 DNA follows: TGTGCCATCAGTGTCGGAACAGGGGGGAACCCTGGCTACACCTTC.

The chain links TRBV3-1 (or the pseudogene TRBV3-2) to TRBJ2-2; a weak D match, TRBD1 (6 bases). V was cut by 6 bases and J by 4 bases, with 21 bases left in between. Per the germline V gene, CDR1 is LGHDT and CDR2 is YNNKEL (reference sequence). CDR3 size: 17 residues. The DNA for the CDR3 is TGTGCCAGCAGACCCACTTGGACCTCCAGGGGCACCGGGGAGCTGTTTTTT. It codes for CASRPTWTSRGTGELFF.

The gene calls are TRBV12-3 or TRBV12-4 and TRBJ1-2; D uncertain. The CDR3 has 12 amino acids. Trimming shortened V by 1 base and J by 5 bases, and 5 bases separated the two germline ends. The CDR3 region has the DNA TGTGCCAGCAGTTTAGTGCAGTATGGCTACACCTTC. This codes for CASSLVQYGYTF.

This clone was detected once. The gene calls are TRBV27 and TRBJ2-7; the match to TRBD2 covers 8 bases. Germline values: CDR1 MNHEY, CDR2 SMNVEV (reference sequence). The CDR3 covers 15 residues. The V and J ends lost 6 bases and 3 bases, in that order; junction bases with no gene match: 10. Written as DNA, the CDR3 is TGTGCCAGCAGACACGGGACTAGGAGGGACTACGAGCAGTACTTC. Translated, it gives CASRHGTRRDYEQYF.

The chain combines TRBV2 with TRBJ1-2, with D possibly TRBD1 on 5 matching bases. Trimming took 4 bases from V and 7 from J, leaving 13 bases between them. Germline CDR1 SNHLY, CDR2 FYNNEI. The CDR3 is 13 amino acids. This chain's CDR3 is CASSASGGGGYTF. The CDR3 nucleotides read TGTGCCAGCAGTGCCTCCGGGGGAGGTGGCTACACCTTC.

This chain links TRBV25-1 with TRBJ2-7; 10 nucleotides align to TRBD1. CDR1 MGHDK and CDR2 SYGVNS come from the germline V gene. This CDR3 comprises 15 residues. J lost 7 bases, V lost 4 bases, and 10 bases had no gene match. The CDR3 DNA is TGTGCCAGCAGTGTCCAGGACAGGGGGAGGTGGGAGCAGTACTTC. It yields the protein CASSVQDRGRWEQYF.

The V and J genes are TRBV28 and TRBJ1-3; no reliable D call. This CDR3 is built from 14 residues. Trimming shortened V by 8 bases and J by 2 bases, and 13 bases separated the two germline ends. Germline V gene sequence: CDR1 MDHEN, CDR2 SYDVKM. The CDR3 bases are TGTGCCAGCGGACTAGGAGTGGCTGGAAACACCATATATTTT. This translates into CASGLGVAGNTIYF.

The chain couples TRBV14 to TRBJ2-5, with D maybe TRBD1 (6 bases). Germline V gene data show CDR1 as SGHDN and CDR2 as FVKESK. The CDR3 has 15 amino acids. Trimming removed 4 bases at V and 1 base at J, with 13 bases between. CDR3 coding DNA: TGTGCCAGCAGCCCCACTGGGGGCTTCCAAGAGACCCAGTACTTC. Protein sequence: CASSPTGGFQETQYF.

In this sample, this clone turned up once. This rearrangement joins TRBV2 to TRBJ1-4, with 7 nucleotides matching TRBD1. The V segment lost 6 bases and the J segment 7 bases; nucleotides outside the gene matches: 5. In germline, CDR1 is SNHLY, CDR2 FYNNEI. The CDR3 loop spans 13 amino acids. The DNA of the CDR3 is TGTGCCAGCAGCCTAGACAGGGTTGAAAAACTGTTTTTT. It codes for CASSLDRVEKLFF.

This chain joins TRBV3-1 (or the pseudogene TRBV3-2) and TRBJ2-1; TRBD1 matches 9 bases. Looked up from germline, CDR1 is LGHDT and CDR2 is YNNKEL (reference sequence). This CDR3 is built from 14 residues. The J segment lost 10 bases and the V segment lost 4 bases, leaving 8 bases of the junction unmatched. The CDR3 DNA sequence: TGTGCCAGCAGCCTCTTGGGACAGGGCGGGGAGCAGTTCTTC. Translating gives CASSLLGQGGEQFF.

This clone was detected once. In DNA, the CDR3 is TGCGCCAGCATTGGCGGGAACTATGGCTACACCTTC. Protein product: CASIGGNYGYTF. The chain combines TRBV10-2 with TRBJ1-2; unclear D gene. Germline values: CDR1 WSHSY, CDR2 SAAADI. V gave up 7 bases and J gave up 2 bases, with 8 bases separating them. The CDR3 consists of 12 residues.

The chain couples TRBV9 to TRBJ2-3, with D unresolved. V was trimmed by 0 bases and J by 2 bases, leaving 10 bases between them. Germline assignment: CDR1 SGDLS and CDR2 YYNGEE. The CDR3 runs 15 residues. CDR3 residues: CASSVAGVYTDTQYF. CDR3 coding DNA: TGTGCCAGCAGCGTAGCTGGAGTCTACACAGATACGCAGTATTTT.

There are a few counts of this clone. The rearrangement links TRBV3-1 (or the pseudogene TRBV3-2) to TRBJ1-1; D not resolved. This CDR3 spans 13 amino acids. Trimming stripped 4 bases from V and 0 bases from J, with 6 bases between. The germline CDR1 and CDR2 sequences are LGHDT and YNNKEL (reference sequence). Here the CDR3 reads CASSRVMNTEAFF. CDR3 in DNA: TGTGCCAGCAGCCGTGTCATGAACACTGAAGCTTTCTTT.

The sample holds a few counts of this clone. V usage is TRBV5-1 and J usage is TRBJ1-1, with D unresolved. CDR1 and CDR2 (germline): SGHRS, YFSETQ. Trimming left V 6 bases short and J 2 bases short, with 17 bases between. The CDR3 loop spans 15 amino acids. As DNA, the CDR3 is TGCGCCAGCACCCCAAATGTTTTGAGAAACACTGAAGCTTTCTTT. It translates to CASTPNVLRNTEAFF.

The rearrangement uses TRBV7-9 and TRBJ1-2; D is unclear. CDR1 is SEHNR and CDR2 is FQNEAQ in the germline V gene (reference sequence). Between the trimmed V and J ends, which lost 3 bases and 7 bases, there was a span of 6 bases. The CDR3 is 11 residues long. DNA of the CDR3: TGTGCCAGCAGCTTTGCGGTTGGCTACACCTTC. Translated: CASSFAVGYTF.

This chain uses TRBV3-1 (or the pseudogene TRBV3-2) with TRBJ1-1; 7 nucleotides align to TRBD1. Germline trimming cut 4 bases from V and 1 base from J; bases unmatched to any gene: 3. Looked up from germline, CDR1 is LGHDT and CDR2 is YNNKEL (reference sequence). The CDR3 consists of 14 residues. The CDR3 region is CASSRGQENTEAFF. CDR3 nucleotide sequence: TGTGCCAGCAGCCGAGGACAGGAGAACACTGAAGCTTTCTTT.

J is TRBJ2-1 and V is TRBV30, with 9 positions matching TRBD1. CDR3 size: 13 residues. Trimming at V came to 1 base and at J to 6 bases, leaving 1 base not matched to a gene. Looked up from germline, CDR1 is GTSNPN and CDR2 is SVGIG (reference sequence). The CDR3 spells CAWSGTGVNEQFF. CDR3 nucleotide sequence: TGTGCCTGGAGTGGGACAGGGGTCAATGAGCAGTTCTTC.

The chain links TRBV19 to TRBJ1-1, with a possible D match to TRBD1 (5 bases). V was clipped by 4 bases and J by 0 bases, with 6 bases between them. The CDR3 spans 13 residues. Germline CDR1 and CDR2: LNHDA and SQIVND (reference sequence). CDR3 loop: CASSTRVNTEAFF. For the CDR3, the DNA is TGTGCCAGTAGTACCAGGGTGAACACTGAAGCTTTCTTT.

V gene TRBV29-1 combines with J gene TRBJ2-1; 7 bases are a match to TRBD2. V lost 0 bases, J lost 9 bases, and 14 bases stayed unmatched. Per germline, CDR1 SQVTM and CDR2 ANQGSEA. There are 16 residues in the CDR3. The CDR3 spells CSVEDGAGAGGSEQFF. The DNA for the CDR3 is TGCAGCGTTGAAGACGGTGCGGGTGCCGGGGGGAGTGAGCAGTTCTTC.

This clone showed up just a few times. This chain links TRBV6-5 with TRBJ1-1; 9 positions agree with TRBD1. Per the germline V gene, CDR1 is MNHEY and CDR2 is SVGAGI. The CDR3 extends over 16 amino acids. V shed 0 bases, J shed 1 base, and the junction held 3 bases outside the gene matches. CDR3 nucleotides: TGTGCCAGCAGTTACTCGACAGGGGGTGCGAACACTGAAGCTTTCTTT. It yields the protein CASSYSTGGANTEAFF.

This clone was observed a handful of times. The gene calls are TRBV5-1 and TRBJ1-1, with D unclear. Germline V gene data show CDR1 as SGHRS and CDR2 as YFSETQ. The CDR3 sequence is 13 residues long. V was pared by 2 bases and J by 1 base, with 6 bases between. CDR3 sequence: CASSFDWNTEAFF. Written as DNA, the CDR3 is TGCGCCAGCAGCTTCGACTGGAACACTGAAGCTTTCTTT.

The chain recombines TRBV14 with TRBJ1-1, with TRBD1 as a possible D gene (5 bases). With 1 base removed from V and 3 bases from J, the gap between germline ends came to 9 bases. The germline V gene has CDR1 SGHDN and CDR2 FVKESK. The CDR3 is 14 residues long. The CDR3 loop reads CASSQGQPDTEAFF. As DNA, the CDR3 is TGTGCCAGCAGCCAAGGACAGCCCGACACTGAAGCTTTCTTT.

The genes are TRBV11-2 and TRBJ1-1; the match to TRBD1 covers 7 bases. V was clipped by 3 bases and J by 10 bases; unmatched bases: 8. CDR1 is SGHAT and CDR2 is FQNNGV in the germline V gene. The CDR3 covers 13 residues. The CDR3 bases are TGTGCCAGCAGCTTGGACAGGTTAGGGGGAGCTTTCTTT. Translation: CASSLDRLGGAFF.